The entry that follows covers one T cell receptor beta chain sequence. Its cognate antigen has yet to be identified. No clone much larger than this one lies a single base away; base qualities are absent. This sample was taken from a study of T-cell reconstitution after alpha-beta-depleted transplantation in children (dated by TCRdb to the mid-2010s). About the study as a whole: Using TCR repertoire profiling, the study followed T-cell immune reconstitution in a quantitative way in children after TCRalphabeta/CD19-depleted allogeneic hematopoietic cell transplantation.

To prepare the library, PCR was applied. The instrument was an Illumina HiSeq 2500. TCR library preparation used molecular barcoding, with unique molecular identifiers applied to normalize quantification of the TCRbeta repertoire. TCRdb cleaned the public reads at Q25 with fastp, built clones with MiXCR and kept in-frame beta chains. Every distinct CDR3 protein forms one entry, paired with its most common genes and DNA. The sample has about 640,000 distinct CDR3 sequences on record, approximately 16% of them singletons. The top ten constitute approximately 1% of the sample. Per the germline V gene, SGHAT is the CDR1 and FQNNGV is the CDR2. Including the terminal cysteine and phenylalanine, the CDR3 comprises 18 residues. Just CDR3 DNA is preserved here, 54 bases in frame from base 1. Relative to germline, V is missing 3 bases and J is missing 3 bases, with 17 bases of the junction outside any gene match.

The source is a human donor who donated a stem cell graft to a child with acute myeloid leukemia. The V gene is TRBV11-2 and the J gene is TRBJ2-7, with 7 middle bases fitting TRBD1. The sequencing here drew on PBMCs from the stem cell graft donor, taken from the stem cell graft. The DNA reads TGTGCCAGCAGCTTTAGGGACAGTCCCGTACCACCCTTCTACGAGCAGTACTTC. Translated, this gives CASSFRDSPVPPFYEQYF.